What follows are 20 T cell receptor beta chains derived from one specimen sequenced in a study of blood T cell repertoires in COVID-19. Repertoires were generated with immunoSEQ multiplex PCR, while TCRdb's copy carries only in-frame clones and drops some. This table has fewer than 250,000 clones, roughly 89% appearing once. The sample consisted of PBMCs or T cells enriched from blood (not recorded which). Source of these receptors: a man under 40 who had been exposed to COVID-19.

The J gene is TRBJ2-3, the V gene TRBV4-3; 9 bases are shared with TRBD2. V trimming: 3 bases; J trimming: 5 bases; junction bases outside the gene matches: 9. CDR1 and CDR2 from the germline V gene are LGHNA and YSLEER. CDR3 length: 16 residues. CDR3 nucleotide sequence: TGCGCCAGCAGCCAGTCACCGGGACTAGCTGTAGATACGCAGTATTTT. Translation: CASSQSPGLAVDTQYF.

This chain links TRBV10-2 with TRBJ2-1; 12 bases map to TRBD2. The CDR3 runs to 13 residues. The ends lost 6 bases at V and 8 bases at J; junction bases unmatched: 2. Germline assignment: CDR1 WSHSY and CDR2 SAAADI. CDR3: CASRTSGGDEQFF. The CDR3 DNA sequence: TGCGCCAGCAGGACTAGCGGGGGCGATGAGCAGTTCTTC.

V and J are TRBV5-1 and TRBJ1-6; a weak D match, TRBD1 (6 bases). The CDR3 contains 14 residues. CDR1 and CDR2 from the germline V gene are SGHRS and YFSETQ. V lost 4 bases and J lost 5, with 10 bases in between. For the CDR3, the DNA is TGCGCCAGCAGCGTTACAGGGAATAATTCACCCCTCCACTTT. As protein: CASSVTGNNSPLHF.

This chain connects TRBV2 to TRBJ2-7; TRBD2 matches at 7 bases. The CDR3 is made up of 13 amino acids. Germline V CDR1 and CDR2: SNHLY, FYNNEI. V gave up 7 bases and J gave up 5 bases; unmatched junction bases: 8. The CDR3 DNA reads TGTGCCAGCACTGGACTAGTCCCCAACGAGCAGTACTTC. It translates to CASTGLVPNEQYF.

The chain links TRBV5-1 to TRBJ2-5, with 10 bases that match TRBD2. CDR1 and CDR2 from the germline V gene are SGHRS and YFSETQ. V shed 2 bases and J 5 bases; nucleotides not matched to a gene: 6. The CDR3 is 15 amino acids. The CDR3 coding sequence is TGCGCCAGCAGCTTCCAGCGGGGGGGCGTCGAGACCCAGTACTTC. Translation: CASSFQRGGVETQYF.

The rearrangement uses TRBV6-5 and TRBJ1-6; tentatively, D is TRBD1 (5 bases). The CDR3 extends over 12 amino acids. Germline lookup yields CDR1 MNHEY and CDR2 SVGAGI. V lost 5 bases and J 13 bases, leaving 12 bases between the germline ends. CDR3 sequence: CASSIAGFPLHF. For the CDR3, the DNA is TGTGCCAGCAGTATCGCAGGGTTCCCCCTCCACTTT.

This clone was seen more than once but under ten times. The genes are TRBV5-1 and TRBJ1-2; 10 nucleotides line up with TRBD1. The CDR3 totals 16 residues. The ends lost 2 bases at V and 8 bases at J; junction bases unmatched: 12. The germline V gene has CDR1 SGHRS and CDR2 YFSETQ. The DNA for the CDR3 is TGCGCCAGCAGCTTTACTCCGCGGGACAGGGGTTGGGGCTACACCTTC. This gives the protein CASSFTPRDRGWGYTF.

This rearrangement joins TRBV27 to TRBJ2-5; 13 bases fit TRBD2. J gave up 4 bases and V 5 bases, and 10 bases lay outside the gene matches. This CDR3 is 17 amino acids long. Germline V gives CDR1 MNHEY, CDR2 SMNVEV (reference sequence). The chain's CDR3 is CASSPGLAGARGETQYF. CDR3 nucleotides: TGTGCCAGCAGTCCAGGACTAGCGGGGGCCCGGGGAGAGACCCAGTACTTC.

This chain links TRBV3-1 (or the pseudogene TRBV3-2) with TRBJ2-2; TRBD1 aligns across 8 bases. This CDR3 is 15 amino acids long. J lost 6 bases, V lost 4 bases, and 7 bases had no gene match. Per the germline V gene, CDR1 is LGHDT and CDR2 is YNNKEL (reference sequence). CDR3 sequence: CASSREGTGSGELFF. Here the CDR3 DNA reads TGTGCCAGCAGCCGTGAAGGGACAGGCTCCGGGGAGCTGTTTTTT.

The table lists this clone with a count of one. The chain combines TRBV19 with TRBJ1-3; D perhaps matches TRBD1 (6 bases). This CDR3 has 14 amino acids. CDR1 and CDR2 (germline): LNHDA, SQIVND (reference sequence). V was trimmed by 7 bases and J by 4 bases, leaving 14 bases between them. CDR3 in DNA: TGTGCCAGTACTCAGGGGACCTCCGGAAACACCATATATTTT. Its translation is CASTQGTSGNTIYF.

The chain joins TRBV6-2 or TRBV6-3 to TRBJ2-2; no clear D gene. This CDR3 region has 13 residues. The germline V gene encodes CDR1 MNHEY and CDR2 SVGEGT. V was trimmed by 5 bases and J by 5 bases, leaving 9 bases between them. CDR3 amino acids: CASSLFGTGELFF. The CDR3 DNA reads TGTGCCAGCAGTCTGTTCGGTACCGGGGAGCTGTTTTTT.

In DNA form, the CDR3 reads TGTGCCAGCAGTAGCGCCGGGTCAGGAGGGAACAATGAGCAGTTCTTC. Its translation: CASSSAGSGGNNEQFF. The rearrangement links TRBV6-4 to TRBJ2-1, with D perhaps TRBD2 (6 bases). CDR1 is MRHNA and CDR2 is SNTAGT in the germline V gene. The V end was cut by 5 bases, the J end by 5 bases, with 19 bases between. CDR3 length equals 16 residues.

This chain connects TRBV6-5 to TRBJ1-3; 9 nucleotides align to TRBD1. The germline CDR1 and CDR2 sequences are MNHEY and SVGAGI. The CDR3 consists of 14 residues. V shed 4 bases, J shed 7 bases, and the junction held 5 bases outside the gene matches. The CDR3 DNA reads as TGTGCCAGCAGTTCCCGGGACAGGGATAACACCATATATTTT. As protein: CASSSRDRDNTIYF.

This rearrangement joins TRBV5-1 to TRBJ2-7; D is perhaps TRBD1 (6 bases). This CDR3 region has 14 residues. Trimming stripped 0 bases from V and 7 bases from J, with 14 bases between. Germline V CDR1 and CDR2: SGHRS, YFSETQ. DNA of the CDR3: TGCGCCAGCAGCTTGGGAGGGGGAGTGGTTGAGCAGTACTTC. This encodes CASSLGGGVVEQYF.

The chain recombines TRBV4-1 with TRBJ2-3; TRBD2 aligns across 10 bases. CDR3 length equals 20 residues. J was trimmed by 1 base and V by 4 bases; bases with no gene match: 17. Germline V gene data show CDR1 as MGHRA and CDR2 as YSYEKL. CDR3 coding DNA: TGCGCCAGCAGCCTTCGCTGGGAAAGCGGGGGGGCCGGAGGCACAGATACGCAGTATTTT. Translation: CASSLRWESGGAGGTDTQYF.

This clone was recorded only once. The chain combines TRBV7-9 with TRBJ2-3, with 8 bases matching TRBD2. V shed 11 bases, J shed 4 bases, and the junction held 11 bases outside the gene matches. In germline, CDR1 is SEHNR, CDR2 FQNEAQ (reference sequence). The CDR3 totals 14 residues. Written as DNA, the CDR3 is TGTGCCGGGGGATGGACTAGCAGCCCAGATACGCAGTATTTT. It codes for CAGGWTSSPDTQYF. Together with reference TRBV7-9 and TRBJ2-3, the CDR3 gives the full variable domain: DTGVSQNPRHKITKRGQNVTFRCDPISEHNRLYWYRQTLGQGPEFLTYFQNEAQLEKSRLLSDRFSAERPKGSFSTLEIQRTEQGDSAMYLCAGGWTSSPDTQYFGPGTRLTVL.

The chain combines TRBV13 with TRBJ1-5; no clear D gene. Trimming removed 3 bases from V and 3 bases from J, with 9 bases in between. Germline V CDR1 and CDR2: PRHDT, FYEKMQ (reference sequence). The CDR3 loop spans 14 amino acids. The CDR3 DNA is TGTGCCAGCAGCTTGAGAGGAATCAATCAGCCCCAGCATTTT. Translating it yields CASSLRGINQPQHF.

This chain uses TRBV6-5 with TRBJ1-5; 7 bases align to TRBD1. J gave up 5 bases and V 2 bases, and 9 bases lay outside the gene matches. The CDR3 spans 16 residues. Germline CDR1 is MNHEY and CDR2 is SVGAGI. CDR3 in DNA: TGTGCCAGCAGTTACGCTCTACAGGGGTGGGATCAGCCCCAGCATTTT. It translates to CASSYALQGWDQPQHF.

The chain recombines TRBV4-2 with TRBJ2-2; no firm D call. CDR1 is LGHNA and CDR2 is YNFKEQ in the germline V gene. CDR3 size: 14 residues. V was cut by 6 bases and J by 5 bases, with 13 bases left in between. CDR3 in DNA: TGTGCCAGCAGACCCAGTGGTTGGACCGGGGAGCTGTTTTTT. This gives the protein CASRPSGWTGELFF.

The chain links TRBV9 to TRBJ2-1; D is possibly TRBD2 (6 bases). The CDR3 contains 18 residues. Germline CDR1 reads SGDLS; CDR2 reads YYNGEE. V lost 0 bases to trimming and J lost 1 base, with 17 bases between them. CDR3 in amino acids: CASSVARTSRGSYNEQFF. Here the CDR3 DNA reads TGTGCCAGCAGCGTAGCTCGCACTAGCAGAGGGTCCTACAATGAGCAGTTCTTC. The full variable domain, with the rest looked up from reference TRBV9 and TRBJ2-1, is DSGVTQTPKHLITATGQRVTLRCSPRSGDLSVYWYQQSLDQGLQFLIQYYNGEERAKGNILERFSAQQFPDLHSELNLSSLELGDSALYFCASSVARTSRGSYNEQFFGPGTRLTVL.